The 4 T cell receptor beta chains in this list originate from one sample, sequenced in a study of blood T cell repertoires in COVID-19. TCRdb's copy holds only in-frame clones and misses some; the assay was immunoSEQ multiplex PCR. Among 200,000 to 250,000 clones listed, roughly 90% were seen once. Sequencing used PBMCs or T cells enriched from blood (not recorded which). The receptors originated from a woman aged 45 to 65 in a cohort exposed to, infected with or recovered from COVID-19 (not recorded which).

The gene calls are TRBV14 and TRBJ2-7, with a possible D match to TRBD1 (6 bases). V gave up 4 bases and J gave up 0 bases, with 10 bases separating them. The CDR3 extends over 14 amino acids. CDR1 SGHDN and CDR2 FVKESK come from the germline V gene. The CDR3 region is CASSPTGSSYEQYF. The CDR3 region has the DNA TGTGCCAGCAGCCCTACAGGGAGCTCCTACGAGCAGTACTTC.

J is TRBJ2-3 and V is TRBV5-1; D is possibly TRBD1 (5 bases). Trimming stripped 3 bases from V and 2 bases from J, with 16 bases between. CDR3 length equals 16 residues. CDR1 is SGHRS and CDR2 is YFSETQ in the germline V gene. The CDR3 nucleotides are TGCGCCAGCAGCTCTGGATGGGCAGGGCCCACAGATACGCAGTATTTT. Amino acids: CASSSGWAGPTDTQYF.

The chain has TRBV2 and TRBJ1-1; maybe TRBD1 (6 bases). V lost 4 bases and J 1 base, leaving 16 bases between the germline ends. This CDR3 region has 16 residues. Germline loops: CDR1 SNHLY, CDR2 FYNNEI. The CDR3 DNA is TGTGCCAGCAGTGTATCGTCAGGACAGACGAACACTGAAGCTTTCTTT. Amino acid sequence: CASSVSSGQTNTEAFF.

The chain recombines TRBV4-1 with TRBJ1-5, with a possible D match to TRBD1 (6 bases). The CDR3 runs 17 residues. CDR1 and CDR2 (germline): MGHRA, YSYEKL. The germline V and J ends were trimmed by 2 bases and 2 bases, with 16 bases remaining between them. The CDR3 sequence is CASSQYSSGVGNQPQHF. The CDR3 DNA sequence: TGCGCCAGCAGCCAATACAGCTCAGGGGTAGGCAATCAGCCCCAGCATTTT.